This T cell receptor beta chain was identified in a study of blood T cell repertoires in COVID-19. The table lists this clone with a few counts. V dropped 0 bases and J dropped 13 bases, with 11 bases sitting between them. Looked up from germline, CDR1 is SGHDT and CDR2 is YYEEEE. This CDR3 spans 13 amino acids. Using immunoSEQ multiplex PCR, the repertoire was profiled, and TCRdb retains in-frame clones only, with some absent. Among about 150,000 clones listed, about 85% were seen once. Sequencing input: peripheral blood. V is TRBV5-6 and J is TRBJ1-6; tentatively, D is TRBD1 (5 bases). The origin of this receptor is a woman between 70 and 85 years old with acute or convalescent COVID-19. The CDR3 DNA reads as TGTGCCAGCAGCTTGGAGCGGGGGAGGCCCCTCCACTTT. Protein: CASSLERGRPLHF.